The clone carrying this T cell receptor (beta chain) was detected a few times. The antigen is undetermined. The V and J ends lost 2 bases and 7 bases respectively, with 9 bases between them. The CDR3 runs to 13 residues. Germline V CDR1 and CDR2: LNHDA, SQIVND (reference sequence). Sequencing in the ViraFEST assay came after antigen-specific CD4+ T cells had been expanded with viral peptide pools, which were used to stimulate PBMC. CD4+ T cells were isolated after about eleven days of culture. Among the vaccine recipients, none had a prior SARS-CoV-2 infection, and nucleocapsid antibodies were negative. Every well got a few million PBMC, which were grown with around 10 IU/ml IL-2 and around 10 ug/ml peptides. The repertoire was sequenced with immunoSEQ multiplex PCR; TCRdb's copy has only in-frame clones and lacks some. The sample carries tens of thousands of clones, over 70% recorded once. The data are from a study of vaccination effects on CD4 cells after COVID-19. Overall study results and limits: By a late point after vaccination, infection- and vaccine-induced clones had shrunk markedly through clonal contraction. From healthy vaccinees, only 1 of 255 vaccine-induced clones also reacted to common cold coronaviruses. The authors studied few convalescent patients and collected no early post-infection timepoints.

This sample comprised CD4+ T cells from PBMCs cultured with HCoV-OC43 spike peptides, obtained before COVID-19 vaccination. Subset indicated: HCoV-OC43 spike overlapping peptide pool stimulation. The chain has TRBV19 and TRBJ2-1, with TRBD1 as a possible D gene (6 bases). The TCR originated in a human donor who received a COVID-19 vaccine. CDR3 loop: CASSILQGNEQFF. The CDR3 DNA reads TGTGCCAGTAGTATATTGCAGGGGAATGAGCAGTTCTTC.